This T cell receptor (beta chain) was recorded in a study of blood T cell repertoires in COVID-19. Losses at the gene ends were 0 bases for V and 0 bases for J; bases not matched to a gene: 7. The germline V gene encodes CDR1 SGHDT and CDR2 YYEEEE. The CDR3 is 17 amino acids. The table came from immunoSEQ multiplex PCR; TCRdb's copy has only in-frame clones and leaves some out. The table has 120,000 to 150,000 clones, over 80% seen once. Sequencing was done on a sample of peripheral blood. The genes are TRBV5-6 and TRBJ2-3; 7 bases are shared with TRBD1. The origin of this receptor is a woman aged 45 to 65 with acute or convalescent COVID-19. The CDR3 DNA is TGTGCCAGCAGCTTGGCCAGGACAGGACTTAGCACAGATACGCAGTATTTT. As protein: CASSLARTGLSTDTQYF. Variable domain in full (rest from reference TRBV5-6 and TRBJ2-3): DAGVTQSPTHLIKTRGQQVTLRCSPKSGHDTVSWYQQALGQGPQFIFQYYEEEERQRGNFPDRFSGHQFPNYSSELNVNALLLGDSALYLCASSLARTGLSTDTQYFGPGTRLTVL.